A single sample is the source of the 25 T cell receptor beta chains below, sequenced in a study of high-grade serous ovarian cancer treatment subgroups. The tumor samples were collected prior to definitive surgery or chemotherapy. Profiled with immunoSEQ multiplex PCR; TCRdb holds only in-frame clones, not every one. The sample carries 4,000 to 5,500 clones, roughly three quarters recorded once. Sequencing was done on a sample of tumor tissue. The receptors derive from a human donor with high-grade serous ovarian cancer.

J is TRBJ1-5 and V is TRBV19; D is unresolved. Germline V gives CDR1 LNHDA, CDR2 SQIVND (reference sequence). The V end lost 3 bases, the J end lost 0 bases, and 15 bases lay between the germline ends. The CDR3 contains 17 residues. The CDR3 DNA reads TGTGCCAGTAGTATGGGCGGGTCGGCCTCTAGCAATCAGCCCCAGCATTTT. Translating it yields CASSMGGSASSNQPQHF. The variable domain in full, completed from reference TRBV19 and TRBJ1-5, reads DGGITQSPKYLFRKEGQNVTLSCEQNLNHDAMYWYRQDPGQGLRLIYYSQIVNDFQKGDIAEGYSVSREKKESFPLTVTSAQKNPTAFYLCASSMGGSASSNQPQHFGDGTRLSIL.

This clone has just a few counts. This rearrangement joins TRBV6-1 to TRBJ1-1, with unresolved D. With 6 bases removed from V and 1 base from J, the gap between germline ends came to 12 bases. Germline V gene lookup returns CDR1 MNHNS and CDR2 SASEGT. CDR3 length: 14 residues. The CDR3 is CASSLSTQNTEAFF. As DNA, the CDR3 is TGTGCCAGCAGCCTCTCAACCCAGAACACTGAAGCTTTCTTT.

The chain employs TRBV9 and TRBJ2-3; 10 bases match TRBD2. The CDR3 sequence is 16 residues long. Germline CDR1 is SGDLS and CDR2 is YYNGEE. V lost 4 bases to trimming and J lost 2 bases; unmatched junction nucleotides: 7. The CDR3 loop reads CASSLIAGGFTDTQYF. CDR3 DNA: TGTGCCAGCAGCCTCATAGCGGGGGGCTTCACAGATACGCAGTATTTT.

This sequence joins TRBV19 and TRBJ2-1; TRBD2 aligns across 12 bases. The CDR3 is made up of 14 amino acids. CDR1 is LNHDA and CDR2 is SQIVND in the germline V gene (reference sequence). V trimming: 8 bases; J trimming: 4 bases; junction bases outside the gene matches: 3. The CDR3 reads CASGTSGRYNEQFF. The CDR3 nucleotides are TGTGCCAGTGGAACTAGCGGGAGGTACAATGAGCAGTTCTTC.

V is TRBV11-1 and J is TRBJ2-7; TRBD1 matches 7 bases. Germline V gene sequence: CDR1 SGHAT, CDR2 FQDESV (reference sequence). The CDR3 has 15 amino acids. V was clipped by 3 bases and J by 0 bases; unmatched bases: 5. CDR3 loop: CASSLLTGSSYEQYF. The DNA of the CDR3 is TGTGCCAGCAGCTTGTTGACAGGGAGCTCCTACGAGCAGTACTTC.

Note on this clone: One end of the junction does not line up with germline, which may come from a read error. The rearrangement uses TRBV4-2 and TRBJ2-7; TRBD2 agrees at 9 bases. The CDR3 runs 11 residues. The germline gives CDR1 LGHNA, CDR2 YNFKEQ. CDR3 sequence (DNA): TGTGCCAGCAGCTCCGGACTAGCGCCAGACTTC. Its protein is CASSSGLAPDF.

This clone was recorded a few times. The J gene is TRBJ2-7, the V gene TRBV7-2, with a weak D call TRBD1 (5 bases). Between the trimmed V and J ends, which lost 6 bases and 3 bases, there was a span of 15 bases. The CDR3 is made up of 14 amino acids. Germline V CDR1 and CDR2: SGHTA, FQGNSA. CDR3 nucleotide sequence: TGTGCCAGCAGACGCGACAGACGGTACTACGAGCAGTACTTC. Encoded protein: CASRRDRRYYEQYF.

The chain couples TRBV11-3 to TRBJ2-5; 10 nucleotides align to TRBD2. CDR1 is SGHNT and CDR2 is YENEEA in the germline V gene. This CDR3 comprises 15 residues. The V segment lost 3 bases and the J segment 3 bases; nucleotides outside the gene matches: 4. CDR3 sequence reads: CASSFRTSGKETQYF. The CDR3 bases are TGTGCCAGCAGCTTCAGGACTAGCGGTAAAGAGACCCAGTACTTC.

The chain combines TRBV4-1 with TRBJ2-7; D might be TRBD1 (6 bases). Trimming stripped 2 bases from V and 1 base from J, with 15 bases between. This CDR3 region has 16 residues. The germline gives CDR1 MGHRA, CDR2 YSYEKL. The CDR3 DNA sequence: TGCGCCAGCAGCCAATCACTGACAGGTCTATCCTACGAGCAGTACTTC. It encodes CASSQSLTGLSYEQYF.

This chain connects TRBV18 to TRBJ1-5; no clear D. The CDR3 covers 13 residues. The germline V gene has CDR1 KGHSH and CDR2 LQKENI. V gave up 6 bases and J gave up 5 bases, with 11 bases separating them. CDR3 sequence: CASSLNYDQPQHF. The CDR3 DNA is TGTGCCAGCTCCTTAAACTACGATCAGCCCCAGCATTTT.

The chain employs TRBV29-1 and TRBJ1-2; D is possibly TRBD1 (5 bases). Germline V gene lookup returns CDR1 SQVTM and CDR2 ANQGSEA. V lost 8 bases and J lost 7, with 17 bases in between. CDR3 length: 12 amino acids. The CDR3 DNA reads TGCAGCTCCTCGGCAGGGATAGTTGGCTACACCTTC. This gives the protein CSSSAGIVGYTF. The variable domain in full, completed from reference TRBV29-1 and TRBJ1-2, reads SAVISQKPSRDICQRGTSLTIQCQVDSQVTMMFWYRQQPGQSLTLIATANQGSEATYESGFVIDKFPISRPNLTFSTLTVSNMSPEDSSIYLCSSSAGIVGYTFGSGTRLTVV.

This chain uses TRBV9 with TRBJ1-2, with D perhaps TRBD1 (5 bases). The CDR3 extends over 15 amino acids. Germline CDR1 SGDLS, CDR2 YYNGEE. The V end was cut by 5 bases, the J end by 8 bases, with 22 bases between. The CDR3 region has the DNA TGTGCCAGCAGTCCAAACATAGGGGAAAGCGAGGGCTACACCTTC. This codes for CASSPNIGESEGYTF.

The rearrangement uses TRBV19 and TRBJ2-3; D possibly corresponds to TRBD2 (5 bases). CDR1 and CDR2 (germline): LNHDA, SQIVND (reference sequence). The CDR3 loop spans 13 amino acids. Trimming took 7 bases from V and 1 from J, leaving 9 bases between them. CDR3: CASKREGTDTQYF. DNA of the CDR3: TGTGCCAGTAAACGGGAAGGCACAGATACGCAGTATTTT.

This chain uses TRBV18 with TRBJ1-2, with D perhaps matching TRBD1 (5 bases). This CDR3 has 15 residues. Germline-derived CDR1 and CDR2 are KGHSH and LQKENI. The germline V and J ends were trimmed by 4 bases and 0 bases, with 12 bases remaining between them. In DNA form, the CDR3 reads TGTGCCAGCTCACACTCACAGGAAGCTAACTATGGCTACACCTTC. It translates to CASSHSQEANYGYTF.

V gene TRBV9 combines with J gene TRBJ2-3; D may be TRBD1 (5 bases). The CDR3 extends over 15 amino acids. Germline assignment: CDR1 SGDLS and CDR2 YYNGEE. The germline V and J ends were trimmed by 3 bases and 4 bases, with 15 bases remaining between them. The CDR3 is CASSEVVGRPDTQYF. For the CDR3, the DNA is TGTGCCAGCAGCGAGGTGGTGGGGCGTCCAGATACGCAGTATTTT.

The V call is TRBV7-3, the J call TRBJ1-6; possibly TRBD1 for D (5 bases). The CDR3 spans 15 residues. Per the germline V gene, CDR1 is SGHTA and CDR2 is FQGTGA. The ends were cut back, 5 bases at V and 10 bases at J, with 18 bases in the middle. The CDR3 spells CASSPVSGPGSPLHF. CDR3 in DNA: TGTGCCAGCAGCCCTGTCTCAGGGCCAGGGTCACCCCTCCACTTT. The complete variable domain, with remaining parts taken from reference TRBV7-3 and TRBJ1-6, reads GAGVSQTPSNKVTEKGKYVELRCDPISGHTALYWYRQSLGQGPEFLIYFQGTGAADDSGLPNDRFFAVRPEGSVSTLKIQRTERGDSAVYLCASSPVSGPGSPLHFGNGTRLTVT.

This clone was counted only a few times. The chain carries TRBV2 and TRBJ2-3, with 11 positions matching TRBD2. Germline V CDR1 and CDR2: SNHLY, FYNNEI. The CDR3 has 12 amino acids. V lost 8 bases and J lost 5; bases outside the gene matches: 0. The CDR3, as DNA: TGTGCCAGCGGACTAGCGGGAGATACGCAGTATTTT. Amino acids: CASGLAGDTQYF.

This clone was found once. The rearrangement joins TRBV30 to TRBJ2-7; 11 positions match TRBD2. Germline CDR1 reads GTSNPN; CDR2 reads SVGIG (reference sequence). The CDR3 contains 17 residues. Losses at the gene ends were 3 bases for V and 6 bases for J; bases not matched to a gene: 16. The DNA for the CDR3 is TGTGCCTGGAGGTTTGGGACTAGCGGAAGGGGAGGGGGCGAGCAGTACTTC. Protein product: CAWRFGTSGRGGGEQYF.

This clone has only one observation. CDR3 sequence (DNA): TGTGCCAGCAGCCCCGGTGGGGGACAGGGAGGTGGCTACACCTTC. The encoded protein is CASSPGGGQGGGYTF. The chain links TRBV2 to TRBJ1-2; 9 bases fit TRBD1. The CDR3 contains 15 residues. V trimming: 6 bases; J trimming: 7 bases; junction bases outside the gene matches: 12. The V gene's germline CDR1 is SNHLY and CDR2 FYNNEI. Complete variable domain (other parts from reference TRBV2 and TRBJ1-2): EPEVTQTPSHQVTQMGQEVILRCVPISNHLYFYWYRQILGQKVEFLVSFYNNEISEKSEIFDDQFSVERPDGSNFTLKIRSTKLEDSAMYFCASSPGGGQGGGYTFGSGTRLTVV.

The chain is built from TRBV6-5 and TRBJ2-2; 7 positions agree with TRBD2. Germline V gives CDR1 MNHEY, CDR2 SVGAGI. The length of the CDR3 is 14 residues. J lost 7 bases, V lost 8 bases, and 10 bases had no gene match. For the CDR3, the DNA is TGTGCCAGCCGTGGCGGGAGTAGTAGCGGGGAGCTGTTTTTT. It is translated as CASRGGSSSGELFF.

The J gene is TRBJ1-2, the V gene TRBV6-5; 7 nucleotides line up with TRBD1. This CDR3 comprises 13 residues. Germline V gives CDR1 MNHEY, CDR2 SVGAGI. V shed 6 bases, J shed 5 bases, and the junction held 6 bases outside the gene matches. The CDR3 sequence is CASRPPTGYGYTF. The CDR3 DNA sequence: TGTGCCAGCAGACCCCCGACAGGGTATGGCTACACCTTC.

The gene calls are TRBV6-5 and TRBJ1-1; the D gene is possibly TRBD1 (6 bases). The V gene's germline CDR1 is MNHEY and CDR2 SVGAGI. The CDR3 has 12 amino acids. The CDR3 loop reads CAGHPGQTKAFF. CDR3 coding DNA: TGTGCAGGCCACCCGGGACAAACAAAAGCTTTCTTT.

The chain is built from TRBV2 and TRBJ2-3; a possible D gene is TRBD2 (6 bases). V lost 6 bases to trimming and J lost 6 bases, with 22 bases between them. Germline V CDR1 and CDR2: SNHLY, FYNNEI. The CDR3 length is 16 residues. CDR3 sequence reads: CASRVTLREVVDTQYF. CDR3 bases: TGTGCCAGCAGGGTCACATTGAGGGAGGTAGTGGATACGCAGTATTTT.

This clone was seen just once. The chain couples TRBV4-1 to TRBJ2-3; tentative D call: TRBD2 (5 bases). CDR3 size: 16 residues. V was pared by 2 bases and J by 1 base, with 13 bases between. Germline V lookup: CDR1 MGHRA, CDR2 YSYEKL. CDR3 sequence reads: CASSQLIALGTDTQYF. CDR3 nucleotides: TGCGCCAGCAGCCAATTGATAGCGTTGGGCACAGATACGCAGTATTTT.

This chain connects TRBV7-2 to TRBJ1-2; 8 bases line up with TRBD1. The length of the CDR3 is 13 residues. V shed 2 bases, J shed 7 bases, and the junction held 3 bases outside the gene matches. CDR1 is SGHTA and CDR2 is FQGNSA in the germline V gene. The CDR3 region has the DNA TGTGCCAGCAGCTTACAGGGGGCGTTTGGCTACACCTTC. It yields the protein CASSLQGAFGYTF. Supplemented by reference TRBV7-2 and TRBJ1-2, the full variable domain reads GAGVSQSPSNKVTEKGKDVELRCDPISGHTALYWYRQSLGQGLEFLIYFQGNSAPDKSGLPSDRFSAERTGGSVSTLTIQRTQQEDSAVYLCASSLQGAFGYTFGSGTRLTVV.